A selection of T cell receptor beta chains follows, all from one sample in a study of T cell changes during pregnancy in multiple sclerosis. Repertoires were generated with immunoSEQ multiplex PCR, while TCRdb's copy carries only in-frame clones and drops some. The sample holds about 27,000 clones, around nine tenths seen once. The specimen comprised CD8+ T cells from peripheral blood mononuclear cells, sampled in the first trimester of pregnancy. All receptors come from a female donor in good health, enrolled as a control in a pregnancy study. Each CDR3 is given with its conserved first and last residue. D genes are given only for firm matches. Some rows have no size entry. The others give once, few or many, or a class for an expanded clone.

V gene	D gene	J gene	clone size	CDR3 DNA	CDR3 protein
TRBV15	-	TRBJ2-1	-	TGTGCCACCAGCTCGCACGGGAGACCCAATGATGAGCAGTTCTTC	CATSSHGRPNDEQFF
TRBV15	-	TRBJ2-2	-	TGTGCCACCAGCAGAGCAGGGGGAGGCCCCGGGGAGCTGTTTTTT	CATSRAGGGPGELFF
TRBV28	-	TRBJ1-6	-	TGTGCCAGCTTCCGGGGACTTCCTAATTCACCCCTCCACTTT	CASFRGLPNSPLHF
TRBV5-8	TRBD1	TRBJ1-5	-	TGTGCCAGCAGCTTAAGGGACAGTGACTATCAGCCCCAGCATTTT	CASSLRDSDYQPQHF
TRBV5-6	-	TRBJ1-6	-	TGTGCCAGCAGTACCGGGTCGAATAATTCACCCCTCCACTTT	CASSTGSNNSPLHF
TRBV18	-	TRBJ2-1	-	TGTGCCAGCTCACCTCTACCGACCGGGGGTGAGCAGTTCTTC	CASSPLPTGGEQFF
TRBV4-2	-	TRBJ2-3	-	TGTGCCAGCAGCCAGTCCCAGGCAGGGAGCACAGATACGCAGTATTTT	CASSQSQAGSTDTQYF
TRBV7-6	TRBD2	TRBJ2-3	-	TGTGCCAGCAGCTTAGCCACAAAGCGGGAGGGGAGCACAGATACGCAGTATTTT	CASSLATKREGSTDTQYF
TRBV11-2	-	TRBJ2-7	-	TGTGCCAGCAGCTTGACAGGTGCCTACGAGCAGTACTTC	CASSLTGAYEQYF
TRBV19	-	TRBJ1-2	few	TGTGCCAGTAGTATAGGGCTCGCGGACTATGGCTACACCTTC	CASSIGLADYGYTF
TRBV27	TRBD1	TRBJ2-7	-	TGTGCCTCTCGAGACAGGGATGTGGTGTGGTACGAGCAGTACTTC	CASRDRDVVWYEQYF
TRBV27	TRBD1	TRBJ1-6	few	TGTGCCAGCAGTTTAGCCGGACAGGGAATGAGATCACCCCTCCACTTT	CASSLAGQGMRSPLHF
TRBV19	TRBD1	TRBJ1-5	-	TGTGCCAGTAGTCAGGGGGCAGGCGTGACCAATCAGCCCCAGCATTTT	CASSQGAGVTNQPQHF
TRBV11-2	TRBD1	TRBJ1-1	-	TGTGCCAGCAGCTTGGGTCAGGGGGCCGCTGAAGCTTTCTTT	CASSLGQGAAEAFF
TRBV4-2	TRBD1	TRBJ2-7	-	TGTGCCAGCAGCCAAGGGACAGGCTACGAGCAGTACTTC	CASSQGTGYEQYF
TRBV15	-	TRBJ1-5	-	TGTGCCACCAGCAGAGATATAGAGATTCGGAGCAATCAGCCCCAGCATTTT	CATSRDIEIRSNQPQHF
TRBV11-2	-	TRBJ2-7	-	TGTGCCAGCAGCTTAGGACTAAACTACGAGCAGTACTTC	CASSLGLNYEQYF
TRBV6-4	TRBD2	TRBJ2-2	-	TGTGCCAGCAGACAACGAGCGGGAGATACCTCCGGGGAGCTGTTTTTT	CASRQRAGDTSGELFF
TRBV9	TRBD2	TRBJ2-7	-	TGTGCCAGCAGCCCGGGACTAGCGGTTTCCTACGAGCAGTGCTTC	CASSPGLAVSYEQCF
TRBV6-4	TRBD2	TRBJ2-5	-	TGTGCCAGCAGTGAGACTAGCGGGGGGCAAGAGACCCAGTACTTC	CASSETSGGQETQYF
TRBV4-1	TRBD1	TRBJ2-2	-	TGCGCCAGCAGCCTATTTTCAAACCTAGGGGGCGCGAACACCGGGGAGCTGTTTTTT	CASSLFSNLGGANTGELFF
TRBV5-1	TRBD1	TRBJ2-7	-	TGCGCCAGCAGCTCCTCCCCGGGACAGCTATACGAGCAGTACTTC	CASSSSPGQLYEQYF
TRBV6-4	TRBD2	TRBJ2-1	few	TGTGCCAGCAGTCAGACTAGCGGGGGTTCCAATGAGCAGTTCTTC	CASSQTSGGSNEQFF
TRBV14	-	TRBJ2-1	once	TGTGCCAGCAGCCAAGACAGTTACAATGAGCAGTTCTTC	CASSQDSYNEQFF